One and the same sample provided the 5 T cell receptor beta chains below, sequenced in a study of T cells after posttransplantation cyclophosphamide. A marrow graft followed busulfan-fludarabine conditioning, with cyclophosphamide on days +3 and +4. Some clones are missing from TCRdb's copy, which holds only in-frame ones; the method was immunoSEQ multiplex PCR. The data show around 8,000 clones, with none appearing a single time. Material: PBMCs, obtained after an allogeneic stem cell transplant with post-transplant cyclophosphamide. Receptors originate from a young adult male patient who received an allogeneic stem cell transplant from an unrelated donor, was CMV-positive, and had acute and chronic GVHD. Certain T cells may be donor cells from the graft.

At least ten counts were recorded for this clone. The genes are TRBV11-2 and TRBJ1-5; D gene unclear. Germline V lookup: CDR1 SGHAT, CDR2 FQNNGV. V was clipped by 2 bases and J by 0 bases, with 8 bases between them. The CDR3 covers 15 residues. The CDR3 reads CASSLHSYSNQPQHF. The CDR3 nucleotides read TGTGCCAGCAGCTTACACAGCTATAGCAATCAGCCCCAGCATTTT.

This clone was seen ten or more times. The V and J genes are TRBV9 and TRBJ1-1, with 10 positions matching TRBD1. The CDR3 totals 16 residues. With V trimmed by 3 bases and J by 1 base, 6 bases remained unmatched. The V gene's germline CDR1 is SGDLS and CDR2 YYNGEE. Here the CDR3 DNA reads TGTGCCAGCAGCGCGGGGGGACAGGGGAAGAACACTGAAGCTTTCTTT. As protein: CASSAGGQGKNTEAFF.

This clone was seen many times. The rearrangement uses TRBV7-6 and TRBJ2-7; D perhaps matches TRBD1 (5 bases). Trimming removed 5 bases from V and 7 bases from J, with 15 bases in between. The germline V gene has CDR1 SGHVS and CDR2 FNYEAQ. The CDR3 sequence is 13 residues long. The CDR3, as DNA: TGTGCCAGCAGCCGTTCTACAGGTGGAGAGCAGTACTTC. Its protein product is CASSRSTGGEQYF.

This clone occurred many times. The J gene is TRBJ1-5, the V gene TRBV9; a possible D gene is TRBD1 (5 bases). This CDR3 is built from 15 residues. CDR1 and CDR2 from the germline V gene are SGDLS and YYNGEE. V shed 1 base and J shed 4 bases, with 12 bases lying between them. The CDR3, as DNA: TGTGCCAGCAGCGTAAGCGGGGCCCGGAATCAGCCCCAGCATTTT. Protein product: CASSVSGARNQPQHF. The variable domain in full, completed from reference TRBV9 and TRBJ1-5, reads DSGVTQTPKHLITATGQRVTLRCSPRSGDLSVYWYQQSLDQGLQFLIQYYNGEERAKGNILERFSAQQFPDLHSELNLSSLELGDSALYFCASSVSGARNQPQHFGDGTRLSIL.

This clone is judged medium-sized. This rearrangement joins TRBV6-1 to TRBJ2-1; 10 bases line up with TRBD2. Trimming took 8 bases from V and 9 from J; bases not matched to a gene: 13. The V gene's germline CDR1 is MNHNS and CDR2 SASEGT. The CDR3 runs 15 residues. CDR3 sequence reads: CASAGAGGIVGEQFF. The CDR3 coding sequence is TGTGCCAGCGCTGGAGCGGGAGGGATTGTTGGTGAGCAGTTCTTC.